The clone carrying this T cell receptor (beta chain) has ten or more counts. The sample belongs to a study of T cells in Graves' hyperthyroidism and ophthalmopathy. The authors took PBMCs from roughly 10 ml fresh peripheral blood. Amplification yielded TCR beta CDR3 regions, with RNA transcripts as the source. Using the HTBI primer set, a first-round RT-PCR was run on the TCR CDR3. In TCRdb, the multiplex PCR reads were re-called with MiXCR into one record per CDR3 protein. The sample records around 620,000 distinct CDR3 sequences, 13% to 15% being singletons. Germline V lookup: CDR1 MNHEY, CDR2 SMNVEV (reference sequence). The V gene lost 7 bases and the J gene lost 0 bases, with 13 bases spanning the gap. The CDR3 is 14 residues long.

The sequencing input was blood. The TCR sequence derives from a woman aged 18-29 years with Graves' ophthalmopathy. This chain connects TRBV27 to TRBJ2-7; no definite D call. CDR3 in DNA: TGTGCCAGCAATCCCACCTTCAACTCCTACGAGCAGTACTTC. Amino acids: CASNPTFNSYEQYF.